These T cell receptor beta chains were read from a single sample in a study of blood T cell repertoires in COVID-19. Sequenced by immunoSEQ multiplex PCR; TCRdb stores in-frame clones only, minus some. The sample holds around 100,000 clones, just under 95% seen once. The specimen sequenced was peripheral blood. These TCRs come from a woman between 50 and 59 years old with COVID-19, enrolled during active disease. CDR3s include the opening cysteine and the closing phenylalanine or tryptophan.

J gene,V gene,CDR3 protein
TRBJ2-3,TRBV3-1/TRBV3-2,CASSQDLWSGGDADTQYF
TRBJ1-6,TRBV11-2,CASSPGTGGVPLHF
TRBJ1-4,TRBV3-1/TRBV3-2,CASSHRGGSTNEKLFF
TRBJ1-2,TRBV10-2,CASSDQAQNYGYTF
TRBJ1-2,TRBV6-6,CASSSLPGQGSYGYTF
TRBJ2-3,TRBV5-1,CASSPPRIGQGVGTDTQYF
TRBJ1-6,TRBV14,CASSQDPRQGRQHSPLHF
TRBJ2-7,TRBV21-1,CAAPGGTVPYEQYF
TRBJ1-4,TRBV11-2,CASSSGRGNEKLFF
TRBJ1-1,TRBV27,CASREWTGGTEAFF
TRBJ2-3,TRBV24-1,CATSDFLAGGTDTQYF